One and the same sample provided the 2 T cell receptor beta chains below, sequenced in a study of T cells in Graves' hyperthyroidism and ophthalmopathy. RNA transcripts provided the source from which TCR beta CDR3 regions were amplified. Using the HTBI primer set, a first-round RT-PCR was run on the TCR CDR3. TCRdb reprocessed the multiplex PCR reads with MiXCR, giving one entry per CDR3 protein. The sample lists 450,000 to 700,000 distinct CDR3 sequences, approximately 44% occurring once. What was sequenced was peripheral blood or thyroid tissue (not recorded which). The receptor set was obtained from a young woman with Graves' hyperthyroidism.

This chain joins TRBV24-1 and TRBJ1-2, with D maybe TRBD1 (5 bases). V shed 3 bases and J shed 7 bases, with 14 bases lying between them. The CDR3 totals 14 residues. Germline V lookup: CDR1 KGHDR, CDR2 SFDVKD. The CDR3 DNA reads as TGTGCCACCAGTGATGGCAGGGCCGGGGGTGGCTACACCTTC. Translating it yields CATSDGRAGGGYTF.

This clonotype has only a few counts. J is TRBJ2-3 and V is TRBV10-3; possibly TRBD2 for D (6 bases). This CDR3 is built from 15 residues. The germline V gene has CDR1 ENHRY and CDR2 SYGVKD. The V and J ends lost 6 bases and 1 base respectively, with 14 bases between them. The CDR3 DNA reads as TGTGCCATCAGGGAGGGACCTTGGCGCACAGATACGCAGTATTTT. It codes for CAIREGPWRTDTQYF.